The clone carrying this T cell receptor (beta chain) was seen repeatedly, ten times or more. Antigen specificity is unknown. The sample is drawn from a study of early T cells in non-severe SARS-CoV-2 infection. Study information: The sequenced material was bulk RNA from unsorted whole blood, and its chains were unpaired. Broader study findings: Anti-spike CD8 responses were favored by VDJdb matching, which missed private and CD4 specificities.

Individual cDNA molecules were tagged with unique molecular identifiers. TCRdb reprocessed the 5' RACE reads via MiXCR and lists one record per CDR3 protein. The table shows 50,000 to 70,000 distinct CDR3 sequences, with approximately 7.7% occurring only once. The receptor was derived from an adult who was a healthcare worker with PCR-confirmed SARS-CoV-2 infection or an uninfected control (not recorded which). Source material: whole blood.

The chain's CDR3 is CASSPHPADTQYF. CDR3 nucleotide sequence: TGTGCCAGCAGCCCGCACCCCGCAGATACGCAGTATTTT. This chain links TRBV9 with TRBJ2-3; D not resolved. The CDR3 totals 13 residues. Trimming removed 4 bases from V and 4 bases from J, with 10 bases in between. Germline CDR1 is SGDLS and CDR2 is YYNGEE.